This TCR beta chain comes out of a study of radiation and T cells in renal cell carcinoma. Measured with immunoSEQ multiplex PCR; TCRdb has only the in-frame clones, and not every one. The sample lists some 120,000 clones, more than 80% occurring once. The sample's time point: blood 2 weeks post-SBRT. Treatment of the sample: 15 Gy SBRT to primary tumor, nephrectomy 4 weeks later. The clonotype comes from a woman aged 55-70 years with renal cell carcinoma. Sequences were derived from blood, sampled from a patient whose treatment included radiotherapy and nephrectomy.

For the CDR3, the DNA is TGTGCCAGCAGCGTAGGGTCCAAAGGGGAGACCCAGTACTTC. It translates to CASSVGSKGETQYF. The chain uses TRBV9 and TRBJ2-5, with no clear D. V was clipped by 0 bases and J by 5 bases, with 11 bases between them. The CDR3 has 14 amino acids. Germline V gene sequence: CDR1 SGDLS, CDR2 YYNGEE.